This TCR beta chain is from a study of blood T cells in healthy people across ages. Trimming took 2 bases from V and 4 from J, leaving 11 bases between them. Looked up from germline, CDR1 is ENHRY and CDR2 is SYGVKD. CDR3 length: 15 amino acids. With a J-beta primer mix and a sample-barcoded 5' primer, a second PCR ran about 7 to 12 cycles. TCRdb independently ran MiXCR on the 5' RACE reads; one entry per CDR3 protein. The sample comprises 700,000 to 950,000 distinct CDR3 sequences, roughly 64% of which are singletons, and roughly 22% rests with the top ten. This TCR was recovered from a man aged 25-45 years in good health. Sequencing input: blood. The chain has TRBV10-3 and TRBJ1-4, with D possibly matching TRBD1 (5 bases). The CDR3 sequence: CAISEAGEVNEKLFF. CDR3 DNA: TGTGCCATCAGTGAGGCGGGGGAAGTTAATGAAAAACTGTTTTTT.